This T cell receptor beta chain appears in the sequencing data of a study of blood T cell repertoires in COVID-19. Study information: COVID-19 samples from acute and convalescent phases originated in the United States, Italy and Spain. T cells, B-cell-depleted T cells, or PBMCs provided the cDNA or gDNA that served as material.

This clone occurred once. The age range of participants was 18 to 89 years, with residence in under 30 US areas. Trimming removed 3 bases from V and 2 bases from J; junction bases left unmatched: 8. Per germline, CDR1 LNHDA and CDR2 SQIVND (reference sequence). The CDR3 length is 19 residues. As processed by the authors: Reference gene primer amplification gave nucleated cell count estimates. Clones were read by immunoSEQ multiplex PCR, and TCRdb kept only the in-frame ones, dropping some. V and J calls and clone size are copied from that table; D and trimming were computed from the DNA. The table shows tens of thousands of clones, with around 80% occurring only once.

The chain couples TRBV19 to TRBJ2-1, with 15 bases that match TRBD2. The receptor was derived from a woman aged 35 to 49 with acute COVID-19. Sequencing was carried out using PBMCs or T cells enriched from blood (not recorded which). For the CDR3, the DNA is TGTGCCAGTAGTATCCCGGGACTAGCGGGAGGCGTGCCCTACAATGAGCAGTTCTTC. Translating gives CASSIPGLAGGVPYNEQFF.